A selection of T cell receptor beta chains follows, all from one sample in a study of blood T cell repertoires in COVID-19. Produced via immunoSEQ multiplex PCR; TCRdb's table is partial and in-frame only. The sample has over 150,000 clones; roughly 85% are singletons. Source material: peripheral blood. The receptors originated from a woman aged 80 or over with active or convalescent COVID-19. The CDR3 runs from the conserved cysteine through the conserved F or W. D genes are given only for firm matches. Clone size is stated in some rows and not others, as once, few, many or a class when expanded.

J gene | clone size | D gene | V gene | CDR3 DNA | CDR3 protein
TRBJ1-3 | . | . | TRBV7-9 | TGTGCCAGCAGCTCCCTCCAGGGGTTTGGAAACACCATATATTTT | CASSSLQGFGNTIYF
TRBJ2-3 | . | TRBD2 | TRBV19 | TGTGCCAGTAGTATACCTAGCGGGAGGGTGGATACGCAGTATTTT | CASSIPSGRVDTQYF
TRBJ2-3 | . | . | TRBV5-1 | TGCGCCAGCAGCCGGGACATCACAGATACGCAGTATTTT | CASSRDITDTQYF
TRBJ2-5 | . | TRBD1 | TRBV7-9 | TGTGCCAGCACGCCAACAGGGGGTTACCAAGAGACCCAGTACTTC | CASTPTGGYQETQYF
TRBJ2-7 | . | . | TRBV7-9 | TGTGCCAGCTCTCAAGCGACGGCCTACGAGCAGTACTTC | CASSQATAYEQYF
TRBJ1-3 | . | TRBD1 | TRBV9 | TGTGCCAGCAGCAGGGGACAGGGGGGCGACACCATATATTTT | CASSRGQGGDTIYF
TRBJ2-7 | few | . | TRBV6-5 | TGTGCCAGCAGTTATAACAGGGGGGGCTACGAGCAGTACTTC | CASSYNRGGYEQYF
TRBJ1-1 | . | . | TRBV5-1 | TGCGCCAGCAGCTTGGACAGGGATAAGAGTGCTTTCTTT | CASSLDRDKSAFF
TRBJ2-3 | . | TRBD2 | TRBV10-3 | TGTGCCATCAGTGATCCCCCGCTAGCGGGAGGGGGCGGGGATACGCAGTATTTT | CAISDPPLAGGGGDTQYF
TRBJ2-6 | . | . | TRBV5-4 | TGTGCCAGCAGCCCCGCGGAGAGAGCTGGGGCCAACGTCCTGACTTTC | CASSPAERAGANVLTF
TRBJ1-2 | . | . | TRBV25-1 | TGTGCCAGCAGTGACTCCCTGGGAGGGGCTTATGGCTACACCTTC | CASSDSLGGAYGYTF
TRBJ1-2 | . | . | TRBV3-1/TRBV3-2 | TGTGCCAGCAGCCAAGGGGCAGCCTCTTGGGGCTACACCTTC | CASSQGAASWGYTF
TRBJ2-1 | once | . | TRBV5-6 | TGTGCCAGCAGCTTGCAGGGGGGAAGGAATGAGCAGTTCTTC | CASSLQGGRNEQFF
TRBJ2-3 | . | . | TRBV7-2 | TGTGCCAGCAGCGCGTACACAGATACGCAGTATTTT | CASSAYTDTQYF
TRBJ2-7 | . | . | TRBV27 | TGTGCCAGCAGTCCCCGCGGGACCCGACAACACTCCTACGAGCAGTACTTC | CASSPRGTRQHSYEQYF
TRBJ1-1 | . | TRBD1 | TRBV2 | TGTGCCAGCAGTCCCGGGACAGCACTGACTGAAGCTTTCTTT | CASSPGTALTEAFF
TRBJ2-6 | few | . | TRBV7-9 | TGTGCCAGCAGCTTCAGTTTCTCTGGGGCCAACGTCCTGACTTTC | CASSFSFSGANVLTF
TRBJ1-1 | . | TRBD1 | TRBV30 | TGTGCCTGGAGTGCAACTAACAGGGGCACTGAAGCTTTCTTT | CAWSATNRGTEAFF
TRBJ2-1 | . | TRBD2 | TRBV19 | TGTGCCAGTAGTGGACTAGCGGGTGGTGAGCAGTTCTTC | CASSGLAGGEQFF
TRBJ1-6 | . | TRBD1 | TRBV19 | TGTGCCAGTAGTTCGACCGGGACAGGGGGCGCAAGGTCCTATAATTCACCCCTCCACTTT | CASSSTGTGGARSYNSPLHF
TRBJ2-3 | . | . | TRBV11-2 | TGTGCCAGCAGCTGGGGGACTTCTGATACGCAGTATTTT | CASSWGTSDTQYF
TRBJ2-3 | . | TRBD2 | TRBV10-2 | TGCGCCAGCAGTTCGGGACTAGCGGGAGAAAGAGATACGCAGTATTTT | CASSSGLAGERDTQYF
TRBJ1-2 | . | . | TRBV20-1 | TGCAGTGCTGCAGGGTTGGGAGGCTACACCTTC | CSAAGLGGYTF